Detailed here is one TCR beta chain. Its cognate antigen is unknown. Germline-derived CDR1 and CDR2 are DFQATT and SNEGSKA (reference sequence). This CDR3 spans 15 amino acids. J gave up 3 bases and V 2 bases, and 4 bases lay outside the gene matches. The record originates from a study of blood T cells in healthy people across ages. Points from the study as a whole: Age showed a roughly linear inverse relationship with TCR beta diversity per million T cells. Naive and antigen-experienced cells could not be conclusively compared, given unsorted PBMCs. Diversity estimated from one million T cells was considered an underestimate.

The authors ran a second PCR of roughly 6 to 12 cycles using a sample-barcoded 5' primer and a J-beta primer mix. Every cDNA was tagged by a template-switch adaptor with 12 random nucleotides. TCRdb processed the 5' RACE reads anew with MiXCR; each CDR3 protein has one entry. The table lists fewer than 900,000 distinct CDR3 sequences, around 49% of them singletons. Input material: blood. The V and J genes are TRBV20-1 and TRBJ2-1, with 10 positions matching TRBD1. This clonotype was sampled from a woman aged 55-70 years in good health. The CDR3 loop reads CSARIGQGDYNEQFF. The DNA for the CDR3 is TGCAGTGCTAGAATCGGACAGGGGGACTACAATGAGCAGTTCTTC.